This T cell receptor beta chain stems from a study of T cell responses to AZD1222 COVID-19 vaccine. Findings and caveats of the study: Per reports, nearly half of all spike-specific TCRs target regions that are unmutated in variants.

Concerning this clone itself: Its antigen remains unknown.

Profiled with immunoSEQ multiplex PCR; TCRdb holds only in-frame clones, not every one. The top ten clones hold 1% to 1.5% of a sample with 150,000 to 200,000 clones, around 92% of them seen once. Trimming cost V 3 bases and J 8 bases, with 19 bases left between them. This CDR3 is built from 15 residues. Germline lookup yields CDR1 MNHNS and CDR2 SASEGT. The sample consisted of peripheral blood, taken on day 0 of AZD1222 vaccination. The chain links TRBV6-1 to TRBJ1-2; D is undetermined. The clonotype was recovered from an adult in good health. This CDR3 is CASSETAVLAHGYTF. CDR3 bases: TGTGCCAGCAGTGAGACGGCCGTGTTGGCTCACGGCTACACCTTC.